This TCR beta chain came from a study of cytotoxic CD8 clonotypes in ibrutinib-treated CLL. The study's findings and limits: Progressing and sustained-remission patients had different sampling times. Rare overall, public clonotypes shrank or held steady under therapy.

This CDR3 comprises 16 residues. Germline CDR1 and CDR2: SGHTA and FQGNSA. V was shortened by 2 bases and J by 0 bases, with 11 bases between the two germline ends. The assay was immunoSEQ multiplex PCR, and TCRdb's table has in-frame clones only and misses some. In the table there are fewer than 50,000 clones, around 53% of which are singletons. Details on this clone: Its antigen remains unknown.

This TCR derives from a human donor with chronic lymphocytic leukemia. V and J are TRBV7-2 and TRBJ1-3; TRBD1 is a possible D gene (6 bases). The sequences come from PBMCs, collected after 12 months of ibrutinib treatment. CDR3 protein: CASSLPGASSGNTIYF. The DNA of the CDR3 is TGTGCCAGCAGCTTACCAGGGGCAAGCTCTGGAAACACCATATATTTT.